What follows describes a single T cell receptor beta chain. This clonotype was counted many times. Its antigen target is currently unknown. No much larger clone exists at a distance of one base, and base qualities are not known. This entry is derived from a study of T cells after yellow fever vaccination (dated by TCRdb to the late 2010s). Turning to the overall study: The SMART-Seq v4 Ultra Low Input RNA kit was used to prepare libraries from fractions with low cell numbers. To follow T-cell clones before and after primary and booster YFV17D yellow fever vaccination, bulk TCR alpha and beta repertoires were sequenced over time. The cohort comprised two healthy male donors, one aged 18 to 30 and one aged 30 to 40 years. Blood samples were taken at several timepoints before and after primary and secondary immunization, and bulk PBMC replicates and cell subsets were isolated. The investigation overall reported the following: A small share of clonotypes occurred in both CD4 and CD8 compartments, likely arising from convergent recombination. Computational filtering was required because FACS-sorted repertoires could contain abundant contaminating clonotypes from the bulk population. Most clones expanded after primary vaccination (almost 98% of CD4 and roughly 90% of CD8) were re-detected after the booster, suggesting that broad memory maintenance occurred. Compared with the primary T-cell response, the secondary T-cell response was weaker but faster, peaking on day 5 rather than day 15. Because the study included only a couple of donors, the extent to which the findings can be generalized is limited.

The CDR3, cysteine through phenylalanine, is 17 amino acids long. This entry keeps only the CDR3 DNA: 51 bases, framed from base 1. The germline V end is reduced by 8 bases and the J end by 0 bases; junction bases left unmatched: 6. The treatment or condition label of this sample denotes: live attenuated yellow fever vaccine strain. At each blood-draw timepoint, two biological replicates of bulk PBMCs were obtained. PBMCs were isolated from peripheral blood using a standard Ficoll-Paque protocol. RNA was extracted with TriZol from bulk PBMCs, CD4 and CD8 fractions, and dextramer-positive and dextramer-negative fractions. TCR cDNA was made using 5'RACE template switching, a step that added a universal primer site and unique molecular identifiers. Priming of cDNA synthesis was performed from both the TCR alpha and TCR beta constant segments. Libraries were amplified in two PCR steps, with sample barcodes and sequencing adapters added in the second step. Sequencing of libraries was performed on Illumina HiSeq 2500 (2x100 bp) or NovaSeq (2x150 bp). The study's processing was this. Demultiplexing of reads and collapsing into UMI consensus sequences were performed with MIGEC, and V(D)J alignment was carried out with MiXCR. Vaccine-responding clonotypes were defined with edgeR using replicate PBMC samples, requiring FDR below 0.01 and a log2 fold change above 5 up to day 15. Each bulk clonotype was labeled CD4 or CD8 based on which sequenced repertoire, CD4 or CD8, contained the clonotype at higher abundance. Using fastp at Q25 and MiXCR, TCRdb reprocessed the public reads and kept productive beta chains. One record per CDR3 amino acid sequence lists the most common genes and DNA. These V and J calls are TCRdb output, not the study's own analysis. The sample data list about 400,000 distinct CDR3 sequences, and 6.2% of these were observed just once. The ten largest make up 15% of the sample.

This sequence uses TRBV12-3 or TRBV12-4 and TRBJ2-6, and 11 junctional nucleotides match TRBD1. Sequencing used PBMCs, obtained 5 days after the yellow fever booster vaccination. This receptor was obtained from a man younger than 40 who received the YFV17D yellow fever vaccine. The DNA sequence is given as TGTGCCAGCGGGACCGGGACAGGGGGCTCTGGGGCCAACGTCCTGACTTTC. Its protein product is CASGTGTGGSGANVLTF.